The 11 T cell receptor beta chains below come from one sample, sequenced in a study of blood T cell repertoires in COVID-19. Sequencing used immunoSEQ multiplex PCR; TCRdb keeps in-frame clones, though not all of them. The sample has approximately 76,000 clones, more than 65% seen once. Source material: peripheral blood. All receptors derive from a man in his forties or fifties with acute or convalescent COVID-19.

The CDR3, as DNA: TGTGCCAGCAGCTCGTCCCTACACCCTGGACTAGCGGGATCCTACGAGCAGTACTTC. This encodes CASSSSLHPGLAGSYEQYF. V usage is TRBV7-8 and J usage is TRBJ2-7; 12 bases align to TRBD2. V shed 4 bases, J shed 1 base, and the junction held 14 bases outside the gene matches. The CDR3 extends over 19 amino acids. Per germline, CDR1 SGHVS and CDR2 FQNEAQ.

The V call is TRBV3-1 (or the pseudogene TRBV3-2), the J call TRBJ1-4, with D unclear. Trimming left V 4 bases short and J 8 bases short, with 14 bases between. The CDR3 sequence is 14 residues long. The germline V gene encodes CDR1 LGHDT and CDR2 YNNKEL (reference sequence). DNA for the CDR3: TGTGCCAGCAGCCCGTTGTTAGTTAGCGAAAAACTGTTTTTT. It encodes CASSPLLVSEKLFF.

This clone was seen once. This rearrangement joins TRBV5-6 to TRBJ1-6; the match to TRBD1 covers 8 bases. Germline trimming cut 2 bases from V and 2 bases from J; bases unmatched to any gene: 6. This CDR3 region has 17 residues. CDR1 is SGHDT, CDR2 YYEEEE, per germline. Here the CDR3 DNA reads TGTGCCAGCAGCTTTAAGGACAGGGCCGCCTATAATTCACCCCTCCACTTT. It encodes CASSFKDRAAYNSPLHF.

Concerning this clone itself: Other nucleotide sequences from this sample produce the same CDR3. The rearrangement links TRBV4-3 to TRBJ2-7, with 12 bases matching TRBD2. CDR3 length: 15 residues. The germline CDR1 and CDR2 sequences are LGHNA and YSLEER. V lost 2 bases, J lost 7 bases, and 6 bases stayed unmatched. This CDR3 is CASSQNLAGGEEQYF. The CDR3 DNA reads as TGCGCCAGCAGCCAAAACCTAGCGGGAGGGGAGGAGCAGTACTTC.

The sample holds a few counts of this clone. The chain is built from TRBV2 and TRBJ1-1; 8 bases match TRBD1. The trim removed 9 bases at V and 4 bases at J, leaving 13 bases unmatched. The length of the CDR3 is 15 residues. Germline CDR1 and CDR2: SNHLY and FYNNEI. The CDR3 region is CASRGTGGGLTEAFF. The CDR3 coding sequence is TGTGCCAGTCGTGGTACAGGGGGTGGGCTCACTGAAGCTTTCTTT. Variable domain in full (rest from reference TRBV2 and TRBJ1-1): EPEVTQTPSHQVTQMGQEVILRCVPISNHLYFYWYRQILGQKVEFLVSFYNNEISEKSEIFDDQFSVERPDGSNFTLKIRSTKLEDSAMYFCASRGTGGGLTEAFFGQGTRLTVV.

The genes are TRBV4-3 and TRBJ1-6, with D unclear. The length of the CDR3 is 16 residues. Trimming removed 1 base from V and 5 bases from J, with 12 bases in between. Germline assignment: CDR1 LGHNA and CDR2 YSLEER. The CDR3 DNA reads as TGCGCCAGCAGCCAAGGTGCGAAGCTTAATAATTCACCCCTCCACTTT. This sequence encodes CASSQGAKLNNSPLHF.

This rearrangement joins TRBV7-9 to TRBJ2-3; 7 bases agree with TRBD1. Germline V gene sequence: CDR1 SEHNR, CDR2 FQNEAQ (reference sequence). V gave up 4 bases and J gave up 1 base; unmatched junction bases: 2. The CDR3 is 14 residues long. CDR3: CASSSDRGTDTQYF. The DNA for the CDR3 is TGTGCCAGCAGCTCCGACAGGGGCACAGATACGCAGTATTTT.

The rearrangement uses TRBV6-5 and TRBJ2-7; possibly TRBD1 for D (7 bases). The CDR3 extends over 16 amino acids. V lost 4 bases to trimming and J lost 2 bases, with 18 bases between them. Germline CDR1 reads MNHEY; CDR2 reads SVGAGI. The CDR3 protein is CASSLAYQGGPYEQYF. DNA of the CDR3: TGTGCCAGCAGTTTAGCATATCAGGGGGGTCCCTACGAGCAGTACTTC.

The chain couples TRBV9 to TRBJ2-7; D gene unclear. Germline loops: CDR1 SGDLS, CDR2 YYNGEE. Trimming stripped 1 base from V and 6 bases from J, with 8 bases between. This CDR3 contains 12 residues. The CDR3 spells CASSVNGFEQYF. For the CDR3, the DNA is TGTGCCAGCAGCGTAAACGGTTTCGAGCAGTACTTC. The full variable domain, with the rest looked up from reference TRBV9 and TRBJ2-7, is DSGVTQTPKHLITATGQRVTLRCSPRSGDLSVYWYQQSLDQGLQFLIQYYNGEERAKGNILERFSAQQFPDLHSELNLSSLELGDSALYFCASSVNGFEQYFGPGTRLTVT.

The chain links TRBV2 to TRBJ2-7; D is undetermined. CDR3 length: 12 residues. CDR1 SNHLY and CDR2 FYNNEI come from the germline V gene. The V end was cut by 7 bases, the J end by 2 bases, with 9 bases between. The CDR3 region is CASKLLTYEQYF. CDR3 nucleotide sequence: TGTGCCAGCAAGCTCCTAACCTACGAGCAGTACTTC.

CDR3: CASSSVQGLKNSPLHF. CDR3 nucleotides: TGTGCCAGCAGCTCGGTACAGGGGCTTAAGAATTCACCCCTCCACTTT. The genes are TRBV7-9 and TRBJ1-6; 7 bases fit TRBD1. V lost 4 bases to trimming and J lost 7 bases; unmatched junction nucleotides: 10. The CDR3 sequence is 16 residues long. Germline V gene sequence: CDR1 SEHNR, CDR2 FQNEAQ (reference sequence).